In this sample, the clone carrying this T cell receptor (beta chain) turned up once. Its antigen is currently unknown. Sequence at one end of the junction differs from germline and may be a read error. The sample belongs to a study of CD8+CD57+ T cells in acquired aplastic anemia. In the study overall: The DNA of sorted CD4+ and CD8+ cells averaged around 3.2 ug. Overall study findings and caveats: CD8+ Simpson's diversity did not differ significantly between patients and controls. Patients and controls had in common twenty-nine CD8+ CDR3 sequences.

CDR3 and TCR beta VDJ profiling relied on genomic DNA as the template. TCRdb independently ran MiXCR on the reads; one entry per CDR3 protein. This repertoire shows 310,000 or so distinct CDR3 sequences, approximately 60% found once; its top ten account for roughly 1.2%. The authors sequenced patients whose flow cytometry had shown CD8+CD57+ cell expansion. Each patient had severe acquired aplastic anemia. Germline assignment: CDR1 LNHNV and CDR2 YYDKDF (reference sequence). This CDR3 has 13 amino acids. Sequencing was performed on sorted CD4+, CD8+, or CD8+CD57+ T cells (not recorded which) from PBMCs. This chain connects TRBV15 to TRBJ1-2; TRBD1 might be the D (6 bases). The TCR comes from a human donor with aplastic anemia. Written as DNA, the CDR3 is TGTGCCAGCAGCAGACAGGTTTTTTATGGCTACACCTTC. Translation gives CASSRQVFYGYTF.